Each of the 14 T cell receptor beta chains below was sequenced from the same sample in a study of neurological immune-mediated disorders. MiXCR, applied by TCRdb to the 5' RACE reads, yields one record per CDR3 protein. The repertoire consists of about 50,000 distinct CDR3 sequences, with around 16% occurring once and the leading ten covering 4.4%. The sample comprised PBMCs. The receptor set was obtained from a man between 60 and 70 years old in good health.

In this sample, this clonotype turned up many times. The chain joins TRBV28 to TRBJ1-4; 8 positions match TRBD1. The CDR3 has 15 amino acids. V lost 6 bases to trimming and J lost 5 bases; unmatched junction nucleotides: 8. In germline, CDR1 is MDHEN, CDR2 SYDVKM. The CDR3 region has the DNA TGTGCCAGCAGCCTCCAGACAGGGGAAAATGAAAAACTGTTTTTT. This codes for CASSLQTGENEKLFF.

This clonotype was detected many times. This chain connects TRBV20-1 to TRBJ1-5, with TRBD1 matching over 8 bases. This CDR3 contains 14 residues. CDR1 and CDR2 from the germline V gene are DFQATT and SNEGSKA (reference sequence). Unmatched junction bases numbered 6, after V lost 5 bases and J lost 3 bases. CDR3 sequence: CSAFEGQANQPQHF. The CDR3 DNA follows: TGCAGTGCTTTTGAGGGACAGGCCAATCAGCCCCAGCATTTT.

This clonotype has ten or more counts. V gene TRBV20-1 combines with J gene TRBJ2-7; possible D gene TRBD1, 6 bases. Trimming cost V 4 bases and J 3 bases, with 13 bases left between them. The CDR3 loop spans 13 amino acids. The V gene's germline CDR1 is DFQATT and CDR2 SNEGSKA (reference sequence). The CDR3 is CSATGDWSYEQYF. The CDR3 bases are TGCAGTGCTACAGGGGATTGGAGCTACGAGCAGTACTTC.

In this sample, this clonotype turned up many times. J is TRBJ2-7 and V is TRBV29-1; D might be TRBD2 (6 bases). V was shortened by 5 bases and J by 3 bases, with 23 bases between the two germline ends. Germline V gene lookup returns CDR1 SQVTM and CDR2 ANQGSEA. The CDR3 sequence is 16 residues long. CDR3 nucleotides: TGCAGCGTTAAAGGTGAACCGGAGGGTAGCTTCTACGAGCAGTACTTC. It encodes CSVKGEPEGSFYEQYF.

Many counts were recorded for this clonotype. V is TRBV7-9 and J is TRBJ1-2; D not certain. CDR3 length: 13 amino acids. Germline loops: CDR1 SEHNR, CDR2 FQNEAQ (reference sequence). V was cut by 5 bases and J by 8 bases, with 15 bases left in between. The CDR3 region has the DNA TGTGCCAGCAGCCAAAGACCCCGTGACGGCTACACCTTC. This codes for CASSQRPRDGYTF.

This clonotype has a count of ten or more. The chain's CDR3 is CASSLMETQYF. The DNA for the CDR3 is TGCGCCAGCAGCTTGATGGAGACCCAGTACTTC. This chain connects TRBV5-1 to TRBJ2-5; D is unresolved. V lost 1 base to trimming and J lost 5 bases, with 3 bases between them. Germline-derived CDR1 and CDR2 are SGHRS and YFSETQ. This CDR3 is 11 amino acids long.

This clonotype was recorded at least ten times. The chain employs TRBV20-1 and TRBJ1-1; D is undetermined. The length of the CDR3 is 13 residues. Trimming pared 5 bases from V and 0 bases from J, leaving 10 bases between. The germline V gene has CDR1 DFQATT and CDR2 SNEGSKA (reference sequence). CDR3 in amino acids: CSAGLEVNTEAFF. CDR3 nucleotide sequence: TGCAGTGCTGGCCTGGAAGTGAACACTGAAGCTTTCTTT.

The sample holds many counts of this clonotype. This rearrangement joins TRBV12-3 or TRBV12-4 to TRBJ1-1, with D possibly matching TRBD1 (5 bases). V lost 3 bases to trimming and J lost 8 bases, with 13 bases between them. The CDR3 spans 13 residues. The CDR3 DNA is TGTGCCAGCAGTTTGGCCGAGGCAGGGGAAGCTTTCTTT. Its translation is CASSLAEAGEAFF.

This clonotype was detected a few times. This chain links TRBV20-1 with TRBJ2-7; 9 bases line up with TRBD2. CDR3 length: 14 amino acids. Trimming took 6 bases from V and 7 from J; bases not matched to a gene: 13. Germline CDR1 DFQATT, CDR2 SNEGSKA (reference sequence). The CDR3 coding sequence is TGCAGTGCCCCACAGGCGGGAGGGCCGAATGAGCAGTACTTC. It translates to CSAPQAGGPNEQYF.

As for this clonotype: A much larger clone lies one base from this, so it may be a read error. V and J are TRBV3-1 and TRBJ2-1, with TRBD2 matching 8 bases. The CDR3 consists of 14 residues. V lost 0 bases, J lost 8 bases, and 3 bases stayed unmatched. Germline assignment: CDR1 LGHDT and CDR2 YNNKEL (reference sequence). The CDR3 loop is CASSQELAVDEQFF. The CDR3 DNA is TGTGCCAGCAGCCAAGAACTAGCGGTTGATGAGCAGTTCTTC.

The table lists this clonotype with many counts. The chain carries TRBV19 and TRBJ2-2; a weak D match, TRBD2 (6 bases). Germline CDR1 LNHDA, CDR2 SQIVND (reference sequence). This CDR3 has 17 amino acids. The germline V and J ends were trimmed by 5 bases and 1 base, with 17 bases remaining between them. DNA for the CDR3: TGTGCCAGTAGTCCGGGACTCCCCTCCGGGAACACCGGGGAGCTGTTTTTT. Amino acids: CASSPGLPSGNTGELFF.

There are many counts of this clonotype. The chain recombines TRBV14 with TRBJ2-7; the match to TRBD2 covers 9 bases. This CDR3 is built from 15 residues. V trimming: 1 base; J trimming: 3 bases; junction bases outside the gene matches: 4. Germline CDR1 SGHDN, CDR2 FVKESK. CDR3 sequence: CASSQVAGAGYEQYF. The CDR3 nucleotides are TGTGCCAGCAGCCAAGTAGCGGGAGCGGGCTACGAGCAGTACTTC.

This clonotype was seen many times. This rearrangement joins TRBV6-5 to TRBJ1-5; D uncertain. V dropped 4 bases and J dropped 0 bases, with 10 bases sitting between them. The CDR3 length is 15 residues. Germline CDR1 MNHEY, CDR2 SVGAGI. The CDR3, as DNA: TGTGCCAGCAGTTCGGACCCTAATAGCAATCAGCCCCAGCATTTT. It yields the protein CASSSDPNSNQPQHF.

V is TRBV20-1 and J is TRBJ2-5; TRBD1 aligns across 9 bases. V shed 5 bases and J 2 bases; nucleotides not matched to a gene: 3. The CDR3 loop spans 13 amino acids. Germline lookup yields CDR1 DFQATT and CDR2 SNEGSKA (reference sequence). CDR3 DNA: TGCAGTGCTCGTGGGACAGGGCAAGAGACCCAGTACTTC. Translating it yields CSARGTGQETQYF.